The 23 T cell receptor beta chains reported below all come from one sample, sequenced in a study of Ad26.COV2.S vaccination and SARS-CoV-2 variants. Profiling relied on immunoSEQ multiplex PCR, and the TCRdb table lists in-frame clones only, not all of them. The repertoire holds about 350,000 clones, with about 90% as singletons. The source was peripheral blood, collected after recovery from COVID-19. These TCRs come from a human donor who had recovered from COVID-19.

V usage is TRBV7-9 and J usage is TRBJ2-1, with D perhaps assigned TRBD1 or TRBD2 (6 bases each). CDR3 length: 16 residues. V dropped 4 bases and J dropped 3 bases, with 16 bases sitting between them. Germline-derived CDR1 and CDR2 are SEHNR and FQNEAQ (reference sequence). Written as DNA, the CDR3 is TGTGCCAGCAGCTCCATCAAGGGGGGCCTCTACAATGAGCAGTTCTTC. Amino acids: CASSSIKGGLYNEQFF.

The CDR3 coding sequence is TGTGCCAGCAGCCCTAGCGGGGGTACGACAGATACGCAGTATTTT. This gives the protein CASSPSGGTTDTQYF. This chain uses TRBV9 with TRBJ2-3; 10 bases are shared with TRBD2. Trimming removed 4 bases from V and 3 bases from J; junction bases left unmatched: 5. CDR3 size: 15 residues. CDR1 SGDLS and CDR2 YYNGEE come from the germline V gene.

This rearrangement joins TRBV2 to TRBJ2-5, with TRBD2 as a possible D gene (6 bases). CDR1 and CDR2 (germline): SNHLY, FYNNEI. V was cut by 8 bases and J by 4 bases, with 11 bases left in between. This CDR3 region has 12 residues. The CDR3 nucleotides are TGTGCCAGCCGGGGGTATGGAGAGACCCAGTACTTC. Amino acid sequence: CASRGYGETQYF.

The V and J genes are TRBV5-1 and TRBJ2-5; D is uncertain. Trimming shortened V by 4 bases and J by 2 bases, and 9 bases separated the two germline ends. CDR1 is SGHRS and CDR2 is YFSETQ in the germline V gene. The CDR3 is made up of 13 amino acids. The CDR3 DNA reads TGCGCCAGCAGCCCCTTGGTACAAGAGACCCAGTACTTC. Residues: CASSPLVQETQYF.

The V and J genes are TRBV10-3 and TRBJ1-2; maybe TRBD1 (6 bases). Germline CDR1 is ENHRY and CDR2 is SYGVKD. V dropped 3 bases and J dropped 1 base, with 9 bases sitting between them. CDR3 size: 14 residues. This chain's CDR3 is CAISDRGGNYGYTF. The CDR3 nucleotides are TGTGCCATCAGTGACAGGGGTGGTAACTATGGCTACACCTTC.

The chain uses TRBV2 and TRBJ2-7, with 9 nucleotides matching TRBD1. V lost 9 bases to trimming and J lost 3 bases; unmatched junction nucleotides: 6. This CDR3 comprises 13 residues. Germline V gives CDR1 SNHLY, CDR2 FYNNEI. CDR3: CARSPGQGYEQYF. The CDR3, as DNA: TGTGCCAGATCCCCGGGACAGGGCTACGAGCAGTACTTC.

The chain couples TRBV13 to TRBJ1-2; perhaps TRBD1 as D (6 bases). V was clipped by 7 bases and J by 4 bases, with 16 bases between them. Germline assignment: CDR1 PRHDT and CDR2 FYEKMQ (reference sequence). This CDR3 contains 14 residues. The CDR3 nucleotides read TGTGCCAGCACCCTGGGGGGCCTGACCTATGGCTACACCTTC. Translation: CASTLGGLTYGYTF.

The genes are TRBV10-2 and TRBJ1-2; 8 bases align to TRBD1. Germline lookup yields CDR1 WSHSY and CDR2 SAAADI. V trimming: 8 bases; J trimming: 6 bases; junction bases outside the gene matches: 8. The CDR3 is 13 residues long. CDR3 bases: TGCGCCAGCGGGGTGGACAGGGCTGATGGCTACACCTTC. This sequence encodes CASGVDRADGYTF.

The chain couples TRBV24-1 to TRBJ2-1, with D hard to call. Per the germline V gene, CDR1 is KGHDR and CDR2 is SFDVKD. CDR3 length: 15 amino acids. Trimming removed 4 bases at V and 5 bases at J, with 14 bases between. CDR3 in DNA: TGTGCCACCAGTGACCCCGAACAGAGCCACAATGAGCAGTTCTTC. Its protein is CATSDPEQSHNEQFF.

As DNA, the CDR3 is TGTGCCAGCAGCTTATATCCAGGGGGCAAAACTGAAGCTTTCTTT. It is translated as CASSLYPGGKTEAFF. This chain uses TRBV13 with TRBJ1-1, with 8 bases identical to TRBD1. The CDR3 length is 15 residues. Germline V CDR1 and CDR2: PRHDT, FYEKMQ (reference sequence). Losses at the gene ends were 2 bases for V and 5 bases for J; bases not matched to a gene: 7.

The DNA for the CDR3 is TGTGCCAGCAGCCGAGCGGGGGACAGGAACTACAATGAGCAGTTCTTC. Encoded protein: CASSRAGDRNYNEQFF. This chain connects TRBV5-6 to TRBJ2-1; D is tentatively TRBD1 or TRBD2 (8 bases each). Germline CDR1 reads SGHDT; CDR2 reads YYEEEE. CDR3 length equals 16 residues. V was shortened by 4 bases and J by 3 bases, with 17 bases between the two germline ends.

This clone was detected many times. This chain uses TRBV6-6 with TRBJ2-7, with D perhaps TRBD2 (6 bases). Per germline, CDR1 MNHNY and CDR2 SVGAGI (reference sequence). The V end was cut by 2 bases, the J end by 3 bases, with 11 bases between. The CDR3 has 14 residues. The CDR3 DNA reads TGTGCCAGCAGTTACACCCGGGACTTCTACGAGCAGTACTTC. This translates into CASSYTRDFYEQYF.

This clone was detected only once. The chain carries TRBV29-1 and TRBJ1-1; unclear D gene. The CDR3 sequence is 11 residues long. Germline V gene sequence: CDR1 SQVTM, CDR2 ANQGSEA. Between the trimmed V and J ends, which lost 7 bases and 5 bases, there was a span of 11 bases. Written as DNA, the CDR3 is TGCAGCGAGGACCTAAGAACTGAAGCTTTCTTT. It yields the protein CSEDLRTEAFF.

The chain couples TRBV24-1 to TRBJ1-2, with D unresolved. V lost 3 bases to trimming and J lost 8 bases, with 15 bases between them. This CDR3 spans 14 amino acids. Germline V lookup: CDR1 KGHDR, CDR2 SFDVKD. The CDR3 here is CATSDTGRARGYTF. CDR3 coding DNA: TGTGCCACCAGTGATACTGGCCGGGCTCGGGGCTACACCTTC.

CDR3 in amino acids: CASSVRPGEGETQYF. CDR3 coding DNA: TGTGCCAGCAGCGTACGGCCGGGGGAGGGAGAGACCCAGTACTTC. The rearrangement links TRBV9 to TRBJ2-5; 7 positions match TRBD2. The V gene end was trimmed by 1 base and the J gene end by 4 bases; junction bases not matched to a gene: 7. The CDR3 is 15 residues long. The germline CDR1 and CDR2 sequences are SGDLS and YYNGEE.

In DNA form, the CDR3 reads TGCGCCAGCAGCTTGGGCCAACGGGGGGCCCAGTACTTC. It yields the protein CASSLGQRGAQYF. The chain recombines TRBV5-1 with TRBJ2-5, with TRBD2 matching 7 bases. This CDR3 spans 13 amino acids. From germline, CDR1 is SGHRS and CDR2 YFSETQ. V dropped 0 bases and J dropped 9; count of bases not matched to a gene: 5.

The DNA of the CDR3 is TGTGCCAGCAGCAGGCCGGGGGGGCTCGGAGATACGCAGTATTTT. It specifies CASSRPGGLGDTQYF. This sequence joins TRBV7-2 and TRBJ2-3; 8 nucleotides line up with TRBD2. The V segment lost 5 bases and the J segment 5 bases; nucleotides outside the gene matches: 9. Germline V gene lookup returns CDR1 SGHTA and CDR2 FQGNSA. The length of the CDR3 is 15 residues. Filled out from reference TRBV7-2 and TRBJ2-3, the complete variable domain reads GAGVSQSPSNKVTEKGKDVELRCDPISGHTALYWYRQSLGQGLEFLIYFQGNSAPDKSGLPSDRFSAERTGGSVSTLTIQRTQQEDSAVYLCASSRPGGLGDTQYFGPGTRLTVL.

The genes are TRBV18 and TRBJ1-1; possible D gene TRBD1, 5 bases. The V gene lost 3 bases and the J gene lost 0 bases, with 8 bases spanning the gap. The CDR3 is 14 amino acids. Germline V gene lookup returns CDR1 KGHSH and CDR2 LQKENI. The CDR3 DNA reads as TGTGCCAGCTCACCGGGGGAGATGAACACTGAAGCTTTCTTT. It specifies CASSPGEMNTEAFF. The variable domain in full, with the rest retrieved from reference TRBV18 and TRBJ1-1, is NAGVMQNPRHLVRRRGQEARLRCSPMKGHSHVYWYRQLPEEGLKFMVYLQKENIIDESGMPKERFSAEFPKEGPSILRIQQVVRGDSAAYFCASSPGEMNTEAFFGQGTRLTVV.

The CDR3 region is CASRGSPTGNGYTF. The CDR3 region has the DNA TGTGCCAGCAGGGGTTCTCCGACAGGGAACGGCTACACCTTC. V is TRBV9 and J is TRBJ1-2; TRBD1 matches 7 bases. V lost 5 bases to trimming and J lost 8 bases; unmatched junction nucleotides: 12. From germline, CDR1 is SGDLS and CDR2 YYNGEE. The CDR3 covers 14 residues.

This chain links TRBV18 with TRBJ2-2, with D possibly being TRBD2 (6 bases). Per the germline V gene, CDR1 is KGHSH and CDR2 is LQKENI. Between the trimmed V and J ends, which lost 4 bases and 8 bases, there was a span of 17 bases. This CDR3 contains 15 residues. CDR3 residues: CASSRTGTYYGELFF. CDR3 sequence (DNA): TGTGCCAGCTCACGTACCGGGACTTATTATGGGGAGCTGTTTTTT.

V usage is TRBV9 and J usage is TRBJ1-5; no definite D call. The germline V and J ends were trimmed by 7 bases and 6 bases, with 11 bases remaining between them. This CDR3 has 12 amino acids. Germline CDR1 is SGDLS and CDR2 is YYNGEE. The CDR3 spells CASGPFRQPQHF. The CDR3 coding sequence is TGTGCCAGCGGCCCTTTCCGTCAGCCCCAGCATTTT. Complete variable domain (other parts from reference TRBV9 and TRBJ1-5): DSGVTQTPKHLITATGQRVTLRCSPRSGDLSVYWYQQSLDQGLQFLIQYYNGEERAKGNILERFSAQQFPDLHSELNLSSLELGDSALYFCASGPFRQPQHFGDGTRLSIL.

Here the CDR3 DNA reads TGTGCCAGCAGCTTAGGGGTGGAGGCCCAAGCTTTCTTT. Amino acids: CASSLGVEAQAFF. The gene calls are TRBV7-6 and TRBJ1-1, with D uncertain. The CDR3 sequence is 13 residues long. With 1 base removed from V and 9 bases from J, the gap between germline ends came to 12 bases. Germline CDR1 reads SGHVS; CDR2 reads FNYEAQ.

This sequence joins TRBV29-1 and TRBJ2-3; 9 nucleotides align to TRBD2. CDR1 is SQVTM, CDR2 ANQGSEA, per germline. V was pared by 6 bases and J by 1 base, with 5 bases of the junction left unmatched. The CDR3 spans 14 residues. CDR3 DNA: TGCAGCGTAGGGGAGCGGGGGGGCACAGATACGCAGTATTTT. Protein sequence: CSVGERGGTDTQYF.